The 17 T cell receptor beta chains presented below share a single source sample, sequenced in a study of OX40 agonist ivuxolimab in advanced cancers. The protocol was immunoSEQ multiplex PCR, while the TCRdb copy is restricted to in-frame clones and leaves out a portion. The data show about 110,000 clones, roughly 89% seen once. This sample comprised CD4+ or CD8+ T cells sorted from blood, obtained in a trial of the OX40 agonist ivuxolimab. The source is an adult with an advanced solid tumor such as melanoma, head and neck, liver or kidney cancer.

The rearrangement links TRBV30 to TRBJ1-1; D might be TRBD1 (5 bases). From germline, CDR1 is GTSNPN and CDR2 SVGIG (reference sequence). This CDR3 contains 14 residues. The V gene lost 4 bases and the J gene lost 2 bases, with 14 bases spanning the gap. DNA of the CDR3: TGTGCCTGGAAGAAGGGACCGATTAACACTGAAGCTTTCTTT. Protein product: CAWKKGPINTEAFF.

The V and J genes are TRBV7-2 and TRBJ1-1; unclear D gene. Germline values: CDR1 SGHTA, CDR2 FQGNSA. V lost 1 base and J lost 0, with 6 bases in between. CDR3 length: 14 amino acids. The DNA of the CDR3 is TGTGCCAGCAGCTTAGGATCGCTGAACACTGAAGCTTTCTTT. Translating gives CASSLGSLNTEAFF.

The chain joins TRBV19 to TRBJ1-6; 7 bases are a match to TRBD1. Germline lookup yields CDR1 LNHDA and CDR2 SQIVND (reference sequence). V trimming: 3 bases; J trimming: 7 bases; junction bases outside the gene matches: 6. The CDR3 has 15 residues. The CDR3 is CASSISTGDNSPLHF. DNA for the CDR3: TGTGCCAGTAGTATCTCAACAGGGGACAATTCACCCCTCCACTTT. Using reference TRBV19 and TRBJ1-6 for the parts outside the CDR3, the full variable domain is DGGITQSPKYLFRKEGQNVTLSCEQNLNHDAMYWYRQDPGQGLRLIYYSQIVNDFQKGDIAEGYSVSREKKESFPLTVTSAQKNPTAFYLCASSISTGDNSPLHFGNGTRLTVT.

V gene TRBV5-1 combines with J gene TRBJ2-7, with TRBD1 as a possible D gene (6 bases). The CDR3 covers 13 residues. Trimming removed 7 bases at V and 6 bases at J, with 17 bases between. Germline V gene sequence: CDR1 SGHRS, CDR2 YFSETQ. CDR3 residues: CASGNRDKLEQYF. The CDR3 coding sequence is TGCGCCAGCGGAAACCGGGACAAACTCGAGCAGTACTTC.

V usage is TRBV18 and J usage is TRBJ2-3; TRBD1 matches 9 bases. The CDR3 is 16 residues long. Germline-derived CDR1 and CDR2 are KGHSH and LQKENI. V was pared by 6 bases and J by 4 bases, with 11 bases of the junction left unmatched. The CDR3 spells CASSRTPGQGADTQYF. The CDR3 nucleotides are TGTGCCAGCTCCCGAACACCGGGACAGGGAGCAGATACGCAGTATTTT.

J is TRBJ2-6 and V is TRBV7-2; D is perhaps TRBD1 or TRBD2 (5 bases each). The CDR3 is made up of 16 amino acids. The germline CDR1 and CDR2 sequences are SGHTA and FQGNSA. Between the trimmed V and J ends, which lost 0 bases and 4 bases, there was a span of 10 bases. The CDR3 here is CASSLAGGTGANVLTF. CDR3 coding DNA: TGTGCCAGCAGCTTAGCTGGGGGTACCGGGGCCAACGTCCTGACTTTC.

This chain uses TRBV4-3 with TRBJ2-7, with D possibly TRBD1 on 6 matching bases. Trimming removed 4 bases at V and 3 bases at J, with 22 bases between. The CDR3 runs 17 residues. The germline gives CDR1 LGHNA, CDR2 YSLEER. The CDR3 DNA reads TGCGCCAGCAGCCTAAGAGGCTACGGGACAAAGCTCTACGAGCAGTACTTC. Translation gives CASSLRGYGTKLYEQYF.

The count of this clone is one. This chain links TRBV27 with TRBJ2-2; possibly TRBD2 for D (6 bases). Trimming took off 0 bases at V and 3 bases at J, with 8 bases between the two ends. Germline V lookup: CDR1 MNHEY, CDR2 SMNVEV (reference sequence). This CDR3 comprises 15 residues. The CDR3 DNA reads TGTGCCAGCAGTTTATCGGGGGGTCACACCGGGGAGCTGTTTTTT. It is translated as CASSLSGGHTGELFF.

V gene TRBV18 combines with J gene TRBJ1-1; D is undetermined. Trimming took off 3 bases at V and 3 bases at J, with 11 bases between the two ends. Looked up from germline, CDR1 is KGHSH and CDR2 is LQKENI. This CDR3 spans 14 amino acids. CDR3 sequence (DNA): TGTGCCAGCTCACCCCTCTCCGATTACACTGAAGCTTTCTTT. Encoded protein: CASSPLSDYTEAFF.

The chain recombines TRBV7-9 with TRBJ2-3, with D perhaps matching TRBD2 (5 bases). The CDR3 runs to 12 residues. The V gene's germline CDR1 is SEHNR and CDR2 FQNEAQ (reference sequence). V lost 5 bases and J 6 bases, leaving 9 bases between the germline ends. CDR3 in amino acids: CASSTEGDTQYF. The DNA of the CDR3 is TGTGCCAGCAGCACCGAGGGTGATACGCAGTATTTT.

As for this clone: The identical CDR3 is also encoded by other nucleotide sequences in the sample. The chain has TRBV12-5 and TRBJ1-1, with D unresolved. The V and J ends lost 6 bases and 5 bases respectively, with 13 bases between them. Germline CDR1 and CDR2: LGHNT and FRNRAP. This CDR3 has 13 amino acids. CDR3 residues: CASGLGGGTEAFF. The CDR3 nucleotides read TGTGCTAGTGGCCTCGGTGGTGGGACTGAAGCTTTCTTT.

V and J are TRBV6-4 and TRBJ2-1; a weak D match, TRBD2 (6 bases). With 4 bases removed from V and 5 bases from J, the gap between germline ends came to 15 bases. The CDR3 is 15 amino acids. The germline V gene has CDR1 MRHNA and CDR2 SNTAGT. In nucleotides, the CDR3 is TGTGCCAGCAGTGTTGAAACTAGCCCTAACAATGAGCAGTTCTTC. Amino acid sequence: CASSVETSPNNEQFF.

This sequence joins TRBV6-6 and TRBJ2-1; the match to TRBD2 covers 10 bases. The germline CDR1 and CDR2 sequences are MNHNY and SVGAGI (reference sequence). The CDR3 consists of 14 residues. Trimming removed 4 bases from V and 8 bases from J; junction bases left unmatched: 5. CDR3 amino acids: CASSFPGLAYEQFF. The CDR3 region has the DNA TGTGCCAGCAGTTTCCCGGGACTAGCGTATGAGCAGTTCTTC.

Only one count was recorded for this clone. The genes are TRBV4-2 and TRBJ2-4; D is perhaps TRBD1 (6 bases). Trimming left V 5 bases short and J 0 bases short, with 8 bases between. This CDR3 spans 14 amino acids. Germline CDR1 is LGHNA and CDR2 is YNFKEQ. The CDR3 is CASSEGGAKNIQYF. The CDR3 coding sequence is TGTGCCAGCAGCGAAGGGGGAGCCAAAAACATTCAGTACTTC.

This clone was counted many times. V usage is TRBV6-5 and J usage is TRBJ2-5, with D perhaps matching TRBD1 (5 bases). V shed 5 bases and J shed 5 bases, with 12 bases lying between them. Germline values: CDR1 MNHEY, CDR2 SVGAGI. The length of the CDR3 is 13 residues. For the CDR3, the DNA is TGTGCCAGCAGTCGGCAGGGTTTGGAGACCCAGTACTTC. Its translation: CASSRQGLETQYF.

The CDR3 here is CASSETGGEHGYTF. The CDR3 DNA reads TGTGCCAGCAGTGAGACAGGGGGCGAACATGGCTACACCTTC. The V gene is TRBV2, the J gene TRBJ1-2, with 10 bases identical to TRBD1. The CDR3 totals 14 residues. CDR1 SNHLY and CDR2 FYNNEI come from the germline V gene. V trimming: 3 bases; J trimming: 6 bases; junction bases outside the gene matches: 4.

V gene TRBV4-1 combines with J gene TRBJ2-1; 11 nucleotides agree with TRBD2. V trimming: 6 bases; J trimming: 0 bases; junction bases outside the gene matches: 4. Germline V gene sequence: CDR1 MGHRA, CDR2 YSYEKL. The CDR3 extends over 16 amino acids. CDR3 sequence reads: CASSPTSGASYNEQFF. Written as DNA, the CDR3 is TGCGCCAGCAGTCCGACTAGCGGGGCCTCCTACAATGAGCAGTTCTTC.